What follows is one TCR beta chain and its context. Methods used by the authors: Researchers report that nucleated cell counts were estimated from reference gene primer amplification. TCRdb keeps only in-frame clones here, not all; method: immunoSEQ multiplex PCR. V, J and clone size were drawn from that table, and D and trimming were deduced from the DNA. The data contain hundreds of thousands of clones, nearly 90% of them singletons. This entry is derived from a study of blood T cell repertoires in COVID-19. Overall study: COVID-19 samples, acute and convalescent, were from the United States, Italy and Spain. Nucleic acid was either cDNA or gDNA, and it came from T cells, B-cell-depleted T cells, or PBMCs.

The CDR3 length is 14 residues. Germline values: CDR1 LNHDA, CDR2 SQIVND (reference sequence). Trimming at V came to 4 bases and at J to 7 bases, leaving 8 bases not matched to a gene. The receptor was derived from a woman aged 18-29 years who had recovered from COVID-19. Material for sequencing was peripheral blood. This rearrangement joins TRBV19 to TRBJ2-5; 8 bases line up with TRBD2. The CDR3 nucleotides are TGTGCCAGTAGTAACTTAGCGGGAAGTGGGACCCAGTACTTC. It translates to CASSNLAGSGTQYF. Supplemented by reference TRBV19 and TRBJ2-5, the full variable domain reads DGGITQSPKYLFRKEGQNVTLSCEQNLNHDAMYWYRQDPGQGLRLIYYSQIVNDFQKGDIAEGYSVSREKKESFPLTVTSAQKNPTAFYLCASSNLAGSGTQYFGPGTRLLVL.